Reported below is one T cell receptor (beta chain). Its antigen is currently not known. One base away there is no much larger clone; base qualities are not given. V and J are trimmed by 5 bases and 4 bases, and the gene matches miss 8 bases of the junction. The CDR3 has 15 amino acids, counting the end cysteine and phenylalanine. Just CDR3 DNA is preserved here, 45 bases in frame from base 1. CDR1 is given as MDHEN and CDR2 as SYDVKM, both from the germline V gene. This specimen belongs to a study of blood T cells in healthy people across ages (dated by TCRdb to between 2014 and 2016). About the investigation overall: In model experiments, roughly one uniquely barcoded TCR beta cDNA molecule per two T cells was captured by template switching. To avoid experimental bias, donors of different ages were spread randomly across the sequencing lanes. Using the same blood draw, the study looked at two additional independent replicas of 1 million unique cDNA reads for two donors, one aged 18 to 30 and the other aged 80 or older. Age-related changes in TCR beta repertoire diversity were measured in the study by deep sequencing normalized with unique cDNA molecular identifiers. The donors were divided into four age groups: young (average around 15 years), middle-aged (about 41), aged (under 70) and long-lived (roughly 82).

Study-wide conclusions, independent of this receptor: There was a strong correlation between observed TCR beta diversity and the percentage of naive T cells measured by flow cytometry. As age increased, observed TCR beta diversity per million T cells dropped in a roughly linear way, and a significant reduction was already evident by age about 40. Compared with the aged group, more naive CD4+ T cells, fewer expanded clones and increased TCR diversity were shown by the long-lived group, suggesting age selection. Estimates of total diversity based on one million sequenced T cells were considered lower bounds and underestimates. Bulk unsorted PBMC profiling prevented conclusive comparison of naive and antigen-experienced compartments. The CMV infection status of donors was not known, potentially confounding age-related changes in expanded clonotypes.

Library preparation was by 5' RACE. TCRdb names Illumina HiSeq 2500 as the instrument used. A second about 7 to 11 cycle PCR used a sample-barcoded 5' primer and a J-beta primer mix. Each TCR beta cDNA molecule received a unique molecular identifier from a template-switch 5' adaptor carrying 12 random nucleotides. Each sample yielded at least 2.5 million CDR3-containing paired-end reads. All of the RNA was converted into first-strand cDNA using the Mint cDNA synthesis kit, with a TRBC-specific oligonucleotide serving as the primer. All cDNA was treated with uracil-DNA glycosylase and then went through a first 18-cycle PCR with the universal primers M1SS and BC2_uni_R. In the original analysis: Normalization of each sample was performed by random selection of 1 million high-quality reads, each carrying a distinct molecular identifier. Instead of being binned into consensus sequences, reads with shared molecular identifiers were discarded. MiTCR, with a Q25 quality threshold and the strictest error-elimination algorithm, was used for CDR3 identification, clonotype clustering and error correction. A nonparametric unseen species model with Euler transformation was used to estimate lower-bound total TCR beta diversity. Through fastp at Q25 and MiXCR, TCRdb rebuilt clones from the public reads, retaining in-frame beta chains. Each entry is one CDR3 protein sequence, shown with its most common DNA and genes. These V and J calls derive from TCRdb rather than the authors' analysis. Within this sample are 540,000 or so distinct CDR3 sequences, with around half of them counted one time only. In total, the top ten clones hold under 30% of the sample.

Systemically healthy Caucasian individuals from Russia, some 36 in total and aged roughly 6 to 100 years, were included as donors. Each donor gave about 9.7 milliliters of peripheral blood, drawn into EDTA-treated Vacutainer tubes. Ficoll-Paque density-gradient centrifugation was used to isolate PBMCs, with at least 7 million per sample. Total RNA was extracted from PBMCs with Trizol reagent, with at least 6 micrograms obtained per sample. For every donor, an aliquot of PBMCs went through flow cytometry to measure the percentages of naive CD45RAhigh/CD27high T cells. The chain couples TRBV28 to TRBJ2-7; 10 bases in the middle match TRBD2. The sequence derives from a man at least 80 years old in good health. Sample: blood. The CDR3: CASSGTGLATYEQYF. The DNA sequence is given as TGTGCCAGCAGTGGGACGGGACTAGCGACTTACGAGCAGTACTTC.